This paragraph reports one T cell receptor beta chain. Its matching antigen is unknown. TCRdb keeps only in-frame clones here, not all; method: immunoSEQ multiplex PCR. The sample gives 34,000 or so clones, 90% to 95% of which show up once; roughly 0.096% is in the top ten. The data originate from a study of T cells after posttransplantation cyclophosphamide. Cells defined as naive were viable CD3+CD4+ or CD3+CD8+ and CCR7+CD45RA+CD45RO-CD95-CD27+CD28+. Germline V gene data show CDR1 as SGDLS and CDR2 as YYNGEE. V trimming: 0 bases; J trimming: 5 bases; junction bases outside the gene matches: 0. The CDR3 sequence is 13 residues long. Study-wide results and caveats: TRB clonality was highly associated with recipient CMV seropositivity and reactivation. Blood and skin or GI T cell repertoires showed limited TRB overlap.

The source material was naive CD4+ T cells sorted from blood. This chain joins TRBV9 and TRBJ1-2, with 8 bases identical to TRBD1. This TCR was recovered from a man aged 25-45 years in good health and a related stem cell transplant donor. The CDR3 region is CASSVGTGYGYTF. The CDR3 region has the DNA TGTGCCAGCAGCGTAGGGACAGGGTATGGCTACACCTTC.